This TCR beta chain was documented in a study of T cells in Graves' hyperthyroidism and ophthalmopathy. On the study more broadly: Before any treatment, at initial diagnosis, peripheral blood was collected. Study-level points and caveats: Ophthalmopathy was told apart from stable hyperthyroidism by a 13 V-J model.

Germline CDR1 is MNHEY and CDR2 is SMNVEV (reference sequence). The CDR3 is 15 amino acids. Trimming removed 10 bases from V and 0 bases from J, with 16 bases in between. TCR beta CDR3 region amplification was performed from RNA transcripts. The TCR CDR3 was amplified in a first-round RT-PCR using the HTBI primer set. TCRdb independently ran MiXCR on the multiplex PCR reads; one entry per CDR3 protein. The sample has over 500,000 distinct CDR3 sequences, roughly 18% seen once. Note on this clonotype: No antigen is known for it.

Sample: blood. This chain joins TRBV27 and TRBJ2-1; D is unclear. The sequence derives from a young woman with Graves' ophthalmopathy. This CDR3 is CATPRTSSSYNEQFF. The CDR3 region has the DNA TGTGCCACCCCTCGGACCTCGAGCTCCTACAATGAGCAGTTCTTC.